The TCR beta chain under discussion was sequenced for a study of long-term antiretroviral therapy in people with HIV. General study results and limits: Clones that had undergone expansion before ART prevailed in the repertoire throughout all time points. The study found narrower CDR3 length ranges in HIV repertoires than in controls.

This clone showed up just once. Its matching antigen is unknown. HIV-positive participants were all treated in the United States. Held in samples before DNA extraction were about 0.85-11 million cryopreserved PBMC. The CDR3 sequence is 11 residues long. Germline V gene lookup returns CDR1 WSHSY and CDR2 SAAADI. V shed 6 bases and J shed 5 bases, with 4 bases lying between them. Running of the v3.0 immunoSEQ assay took place at survey level. Data came from immunoSEQ multiplex PCR; TCRdb stores just in-frame clones and leaves some out. The sample shows some 28,000 clones, about 95% of them seen only once.

This chain connects TRBV10-2 to TRBJ1-4; D call uncertain. This material consisted of unsorted PBMCs, taken 5.3 years after starting antiretroviral therapy. This clonotype originated in a man aged 50 or older with HIV. The CDR3 spells CASSPNEKLFF. The CDR3 bases are TGCGCCAGCAGCCCGAATGAAAAACTGTTTTTT.